These T cell receptor beta chains were read from a single sample in a study of response to subunit inactivated influenza vaccine. Using its own MiXCR run on the RT-PCR reads, TCRdb lists one record per CDR3 protein. The data hold fewer than 200,000 distinct CDR3 sequences, with around a tenth observed a single time. Source: non-naive T cells sorted from PBMCs, taken on the day of vaccination. The receptor set was obtained from a man aged 45 to 65 who received an inactivated influenza vaccine. Each CDR3 is given with its conserved first and last residue. A D gene is named only where the DNA matches it firmly. The size of a clone is reported for some rows only, either as once, few or many, or as a class for expanded clones.

J | V | size | D | DNA | CDR3
TRBJ2-1 | TRBV20-1 | few | TRBD2 | TGCAGTGCTCAACTCCTAGCGGGAGGTCTCCATGAGCAGTTCTTC | CSAQLLAGGLHEQFF
TRBJ2-5 | TRBV10-2 | few | - | TGCGCCAGCAGACCAGGGAGGGAGACCCAGTACTTC | CASRPGRETQYF
TRBJ2-3 | TRBV29-1 | many | - | TGCAGCGTTGAAACCCGGGGCTGGTCAGATACGCAGTATTTT | CSVETRGWSDTQYF
TRBJ1-5 | TRBV19 | - | - | TGTGCCAGTACATACAGGGTTAATCAGCCCCAGCATTTT | CASTYRVNQPQHF
TRBJ2-3 | TRBV29-1 | few | TRBD2 | TGCAGCGCTGAGACTAGCGGGGGAGATACGCAGTATTTT | CSAETSGGDTQYF
TRBJ2-1 | TRBV6-2/TRBV6-3 | many | TRBD2 | TGTGCCAGCAGTTACAGAGCTAGCGGGGGGCCCAATGAGCAGTTCTTC | CASSYRASGGPNEQFF
TRBJ1-5 | TRBV20-1 | - | TRBD1 | TGCAGTGCTACCGGGACAGCGAGATACAATCAGCCCCAGCATTTT | CSATGTARYNQPQHF
TRBJ2-7 | TRBV28 | - | - | TGTGCCAGCAACAGCGGGTTCGACGAGCAGTACTTC | CASNSGFDEQYF
TRBJ2-3 | TRBV4-1 | few | TRBD2 | TGCGCCAGCAGCCAAGTGTTCTCTAGCGGGAGGCTTAGCACAGATACGCAGTATTTT | CASSQVFSSGRLSTDTQYF
TRBJ1-2 | TRBV6-2/TRBV6-3 | many | - | TGTGCCAGCAGTCCTCCCTTAAGCCGGACGGTCTTCTATGGCTACACCTTC | CASSPPLSRTVFYGYTF
TRBJ2-7 | TRBV20-1 | many | TRBD2 | TGCAGTGTCCCGACGGGAGGTAATCGCGAGCAGTACTTC | CSVPTGGNREQYF